What follows describes a single TCR beta chain. The record originates from a study of technical replicates of blood from several donors. Produced via immunoSEQ multiplex PCR; TCRdb's table is partial and in-frame only. The sample shows about 59,000 clones, 90% to 95% of them seen only once. CDR3 length: 15 amino acids. Germline assignment: CDR1 SNHLY and CDR2 FYNNEI. The V and J ends lost 5 bases and 7 bases, in that order; junction bases with no gene match: 6. The rearrangement joins TRBV2 to TRBJ2-2, with 11 bases identical to TRBD2. This sequence was found in a human donor in good health. Some clones in this sample may be carry-over from other donors' samples. The material sequenced was PBMCs. The CDR3 nucleotides read TGTGCCAGCAGTTCTAGCGGGGGGCCAAGCGGGGAGCTGTTTTTT. Encoded protein: CASSSSGGPSGELFF.